This entry describes one TCR beta chain. Antigen unknown. The sample originates from a study of shared clonotypes between healthy human individuals. Looking at the study overall: Donor ages ranged 18 to 49 years: a couple of women, a few men. General observations from the study: The expectation was that sequencing depth would affect clonotype sharing among donors.

CDR1 SEHNR and CDR2 FQNEAQ come from the germline V gene (reference sequence). V was clipped by 6 bases and J by 2 bases, with 12 bases between them. CDR3 length: 14 amino acids. The material for each subset, its genomic DNA, was split evenly across several immunoSEQ plates. Measured with immunoSEQ multiplex PCR; TCRdb has only the in-frame clones, and not every one. The profile covers approximately 480,000 clones, with almost 80% appearing a single time and around 13% taken by the ten largest. The TCR was taken from a woman aged 40 to 49 in good health. Some clones in this sample may be carry-over from other donors' samples. Input material: PBMCs. The chain joins TRBV7-9 to TRBJ2-3; possible D gene TRBD1, 6 bases. The CDR3 here is CASSPTGYTDTQYF. In nucleotides, the CDR3 is TGTGCCAGCAGTCCCACAGGGTACACAGATACGCAGTATTTT.